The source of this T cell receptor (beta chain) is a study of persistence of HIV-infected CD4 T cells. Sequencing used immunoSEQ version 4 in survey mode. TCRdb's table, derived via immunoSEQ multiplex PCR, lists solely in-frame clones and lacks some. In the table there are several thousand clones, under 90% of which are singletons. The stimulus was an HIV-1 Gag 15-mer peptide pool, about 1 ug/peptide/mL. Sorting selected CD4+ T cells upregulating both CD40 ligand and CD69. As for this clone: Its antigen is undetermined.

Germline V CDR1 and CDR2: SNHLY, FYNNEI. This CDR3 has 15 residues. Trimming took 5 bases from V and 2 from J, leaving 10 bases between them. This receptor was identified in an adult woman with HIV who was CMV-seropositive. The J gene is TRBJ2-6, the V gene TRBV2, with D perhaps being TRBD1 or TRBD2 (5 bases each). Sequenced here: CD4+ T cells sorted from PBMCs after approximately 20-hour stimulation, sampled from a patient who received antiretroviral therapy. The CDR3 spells CASSTRETGANVLTF. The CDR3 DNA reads TGTGCCAGCAGTACCAGGGAGACTGGGGCCAACGTCCTGACTTTC.